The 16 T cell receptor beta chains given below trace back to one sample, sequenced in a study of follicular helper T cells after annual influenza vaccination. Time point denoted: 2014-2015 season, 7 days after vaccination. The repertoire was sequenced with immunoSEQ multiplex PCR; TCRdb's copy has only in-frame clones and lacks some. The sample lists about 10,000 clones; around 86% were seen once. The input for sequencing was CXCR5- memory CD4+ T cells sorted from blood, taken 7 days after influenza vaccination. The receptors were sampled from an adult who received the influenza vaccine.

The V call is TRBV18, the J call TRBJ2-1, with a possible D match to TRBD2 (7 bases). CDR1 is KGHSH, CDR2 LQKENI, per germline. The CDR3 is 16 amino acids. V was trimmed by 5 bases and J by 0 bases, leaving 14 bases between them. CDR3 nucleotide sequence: TGTGCCAGCTCAGGGAGGGACACCCGCTCCTACAATGAGCAGTTCTTC. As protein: CASSGRDTRSYNEQFF.

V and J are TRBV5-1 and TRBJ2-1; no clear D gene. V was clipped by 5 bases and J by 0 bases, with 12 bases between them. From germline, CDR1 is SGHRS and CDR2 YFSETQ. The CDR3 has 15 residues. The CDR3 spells CASRNGPSSYNEQFF. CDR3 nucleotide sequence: TGCGCCAGCAGAAACGGTCCAAGCTCCTACAATGAGCAGTTCTTC.

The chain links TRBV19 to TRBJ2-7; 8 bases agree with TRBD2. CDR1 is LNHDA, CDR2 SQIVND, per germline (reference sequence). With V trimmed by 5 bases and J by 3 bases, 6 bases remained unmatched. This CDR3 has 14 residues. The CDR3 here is CASSFRGGNYEQYF. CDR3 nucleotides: TGTGCCAGTAGTTTCCGGGGGGGAAACTACGAGCAGTACTTC.

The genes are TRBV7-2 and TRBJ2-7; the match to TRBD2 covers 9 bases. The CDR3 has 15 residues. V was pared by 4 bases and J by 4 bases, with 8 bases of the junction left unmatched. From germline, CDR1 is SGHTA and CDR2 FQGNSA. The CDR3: CASSYRSGGGYEQYF. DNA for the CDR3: TGTGCCAGCAGCTACCGTAGCGGGGGTGGGTACGAGCAGTACTTC.

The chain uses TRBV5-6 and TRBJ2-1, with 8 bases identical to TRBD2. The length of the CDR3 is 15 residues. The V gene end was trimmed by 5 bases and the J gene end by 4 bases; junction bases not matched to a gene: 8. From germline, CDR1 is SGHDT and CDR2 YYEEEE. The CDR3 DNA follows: TGTGCCAGCAGTTCTGAGGGGACTAGGTACAATGAGCAGTTCTTC. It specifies CASSSEGTRYNEQFF.

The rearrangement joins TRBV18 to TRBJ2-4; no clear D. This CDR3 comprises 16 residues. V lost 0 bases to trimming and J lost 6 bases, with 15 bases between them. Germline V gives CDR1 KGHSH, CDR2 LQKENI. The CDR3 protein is CASSPPFPVGGNIQYF. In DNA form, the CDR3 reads TGTGCCAGCTCACCACCATTCCCGGTGGGTGGAAACATTCAGTACTTC. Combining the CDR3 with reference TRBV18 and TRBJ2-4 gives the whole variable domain NAGVMQNPRHLVRRRGQEARLRCSPMKGHSHVYWYRQLPEEGLKFMVYLQKENIIDESGMPKERFSAEFPKEGPSILRIQQVVRGDSAAYFCASSPPFPVGGNIQYFGAGTRLSVL.

In nucleotides, the CDR3 is TGCGCCAGCAGCCAGGTTAATGAAAAACTGTTTTTT. Protein product: CASSQVNEKLFF. The chain employs TRBV4-3 and TRBJ1-4; no clear D gene. Deletions cut 3 bases from V and 4 bases from J, with 3 bases between. The germline V gene encodes CDR1 LGHNA and CDR2 YSLEER. The CDR3 length is 12 residues.

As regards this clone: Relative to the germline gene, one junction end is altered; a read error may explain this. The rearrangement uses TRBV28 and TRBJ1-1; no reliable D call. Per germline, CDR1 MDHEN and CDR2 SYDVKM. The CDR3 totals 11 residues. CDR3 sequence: CASSLAWWRIF. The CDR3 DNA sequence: TGTGCCAGCAGTTTAGCTTGGTGGCGGATCTTT.

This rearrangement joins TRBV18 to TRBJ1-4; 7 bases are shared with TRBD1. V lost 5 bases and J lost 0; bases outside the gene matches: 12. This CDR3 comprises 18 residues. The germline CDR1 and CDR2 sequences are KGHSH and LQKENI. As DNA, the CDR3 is TGTGCCAGCTCAACCCTCCGCCAGGGGGTTGCAACTAATGAAAAACTGTTTTTT. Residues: CASSTLRQGVATNEKLFF. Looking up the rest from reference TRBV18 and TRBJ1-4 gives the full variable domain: NAGVMQNPRHLVRRRGQEARLRCSPMKGHSHVYWYRQLPEEGLKFMVYLQKENIIDESGMPKERFSAEFPKEGPSILRIQQVVRGDSAAYFCASSTLRQGVATNEKLFFGSGTQLSVL.

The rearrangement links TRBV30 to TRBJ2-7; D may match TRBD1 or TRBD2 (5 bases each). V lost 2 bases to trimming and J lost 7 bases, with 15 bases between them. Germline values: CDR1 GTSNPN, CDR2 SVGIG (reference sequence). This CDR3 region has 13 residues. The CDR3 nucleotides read TGTGCCTGGAGTCCGTTTGGGGGTTATGAGCAGTACTTC. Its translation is CAWSPFGGYEQYF.

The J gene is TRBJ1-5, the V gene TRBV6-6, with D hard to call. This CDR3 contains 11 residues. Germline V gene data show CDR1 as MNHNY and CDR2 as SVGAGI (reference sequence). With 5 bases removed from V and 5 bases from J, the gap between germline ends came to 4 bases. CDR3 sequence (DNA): TGTGCCAGCAGTGACCATCAGCCCCAGCATTTT. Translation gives CASSDHQPQHF.

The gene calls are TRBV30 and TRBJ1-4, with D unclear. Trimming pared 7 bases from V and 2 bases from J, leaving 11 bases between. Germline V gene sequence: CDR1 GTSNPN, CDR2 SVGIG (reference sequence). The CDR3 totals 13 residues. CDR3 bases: TGTGCCTCGAATGGGCAGACTAATGAAAAACTGTTTTTT. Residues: CASNGQTNEKLFF.

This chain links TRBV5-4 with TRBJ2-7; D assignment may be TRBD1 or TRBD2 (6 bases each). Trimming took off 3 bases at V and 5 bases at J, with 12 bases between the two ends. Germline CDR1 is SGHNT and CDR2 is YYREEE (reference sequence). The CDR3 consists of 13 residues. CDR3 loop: CASSSTGADEQYF. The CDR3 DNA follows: TGTGCCAGCAGCTCAACGGGGGCTGACGAGCAGTACTTC.

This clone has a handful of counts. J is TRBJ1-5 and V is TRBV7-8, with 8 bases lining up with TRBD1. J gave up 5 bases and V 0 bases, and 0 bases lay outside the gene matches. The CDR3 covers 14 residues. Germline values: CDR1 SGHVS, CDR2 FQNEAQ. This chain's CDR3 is CASSLARGHQPQHF. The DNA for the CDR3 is TGTGCCAGCAGCTTAGCCAGGGGGCATCAGCCCCAGCATTTT.

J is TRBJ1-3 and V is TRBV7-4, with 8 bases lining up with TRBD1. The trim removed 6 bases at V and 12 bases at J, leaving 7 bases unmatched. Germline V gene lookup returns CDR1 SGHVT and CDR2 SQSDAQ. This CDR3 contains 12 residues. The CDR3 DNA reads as TGTGCCAGCAGTTCCGGACAGGGCCACATATATTTT. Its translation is CASSSGQGHIYF.

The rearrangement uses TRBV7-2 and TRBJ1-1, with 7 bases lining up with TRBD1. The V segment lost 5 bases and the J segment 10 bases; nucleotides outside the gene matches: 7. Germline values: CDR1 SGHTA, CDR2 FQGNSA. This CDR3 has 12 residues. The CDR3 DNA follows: TGTGCCAGCAGCGTTGGAGGGGGCACAGCTTTCTTT. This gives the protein CASSVGGGTAFF.